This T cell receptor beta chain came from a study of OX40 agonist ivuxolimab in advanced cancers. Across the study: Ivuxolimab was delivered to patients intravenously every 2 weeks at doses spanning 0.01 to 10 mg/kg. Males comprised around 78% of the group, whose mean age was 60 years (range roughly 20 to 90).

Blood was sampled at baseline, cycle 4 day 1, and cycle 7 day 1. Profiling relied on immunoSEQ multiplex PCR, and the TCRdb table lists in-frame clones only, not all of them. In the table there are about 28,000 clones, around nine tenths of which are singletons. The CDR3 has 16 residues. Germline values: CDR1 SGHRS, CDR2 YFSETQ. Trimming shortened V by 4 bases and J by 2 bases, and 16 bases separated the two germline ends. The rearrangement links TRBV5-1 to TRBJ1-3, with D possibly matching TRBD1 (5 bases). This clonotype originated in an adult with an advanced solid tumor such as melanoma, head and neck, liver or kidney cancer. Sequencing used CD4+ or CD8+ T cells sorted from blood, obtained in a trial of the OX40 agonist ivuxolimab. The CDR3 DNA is TGCGCCAGCAGCGGGGACCTCTCCGGAACTGGAAACACCATATATTTT. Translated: CASSGDLSGTGNTIYF.